Sequencing of this T cell receptor (beta chain) was carried out in a study of blood T cell repertoires in COVID-19 (dated by TCRdb to 2018 to 2020). For the wider study: Collaborator samples came from the United States, Italy and Spain and covered acute and convalescent phases of COVID-19. The prospective study material was composed of cDNA or gDNA derived from T cells, B-cell-depleted T cells, or PBMCs. Deeply sampled blood TCRbeta repertoires from subjects exposed to, actively infected with, or recovered from COVID-19 were included in the dataset. A freely available public database, intended as a resource for researchers studying the immune response to SARS-CoV-2, is where the repertoires were released. The samples were drawn from two sources: the first 160 participants of the ongoing ImmuneRACE study, and fewer than 1,500 subjects contributed by 6 global collaborators. The sample metadata nearly always contained a de-identified subject ID, COVID-19 status, age in years and sex. Where available, HLA class I and class II types were obtained from metadata supplied by the sample provider rather than from assay-based typing.

Concerning this clone: Its antigen is unknown. No base-level quality is on record; no much larger clone is a single base apart.

TCRbeta CDR3 regions were amplified from genomic DNA using the immunoSEQ Assay, a bias-controlled multiplex PCR. Turning to the authors' computational methods: The number of nucleated cells in each sample was estimated from the amplification of reference gene primers within the assay. To quantify the absolute abundance of each unique TCRbeta CDR3 rearrangement, sequence reads were collapsed and filtered. For each sample, productive Simpson clonality was calculated as the square root of Simpson's diversity index across productive rearrangements. TCRdb re-hosts the immuneACCESS table, in-frame sequences only. Its copies lack some clones; in the studies checked, an unresolved V gene accounts for under half of them, and the cause for the rest is not known. Clone size and the V and J calls come from that table; the DNA yielded D and trimming. The sample table lists under 450,000 clones, roughly 90% of them with a count of one. The ten biggest clones cover about 7% of the sample.

The germline V gene specifies LGHNT as CDR1 and FRNRAP as CDR2. The CDR3 starts with the cysteine, ends with the phenylalanine, and has 14 residues. Only CDR3 DNA remains: 42 bases, in frame from the first base. The V and J ends are trimmed by 1 base and 7 bases, leaving 11 bases between them. At one collaborating source in Seattle, patients were enrolled during active infection and were followed longitudinally through the course of disease. The collaborating institutions used their own protocols to collect whole blood in K2EDTA tubes. For TCRbeta analysis, collaborators shipped samples as frozen whole blood, isolated PBMCs, or DNA extracted from either of those sample types. Here is what the overall study found, with its caveats: The amount of clinical and demographic metadata varied by source and participant and was provided uncurated.

Source material: peripheral blood. This TCR came from an older woman with COVID-19, enrolled during active disease. The chain uses TRBV12-5 and TRBJ1-5, and TRBD1 may be the D gene, going by 5 matching bases. The bases read TGTGCTAGTGGTTTGGCCTCAGGGTGGCAGCCCCAGCATTTT. Its product reads: CASGLASGWQPQHF.